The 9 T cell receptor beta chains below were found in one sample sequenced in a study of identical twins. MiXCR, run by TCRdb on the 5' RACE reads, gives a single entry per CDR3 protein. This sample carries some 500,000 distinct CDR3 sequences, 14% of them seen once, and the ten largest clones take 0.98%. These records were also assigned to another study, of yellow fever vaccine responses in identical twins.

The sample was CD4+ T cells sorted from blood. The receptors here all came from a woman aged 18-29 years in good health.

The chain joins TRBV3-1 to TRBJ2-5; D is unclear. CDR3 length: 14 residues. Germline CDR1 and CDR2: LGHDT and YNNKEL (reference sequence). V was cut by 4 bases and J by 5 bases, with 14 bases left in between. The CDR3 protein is CASSLLGPPETQYF. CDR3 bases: TGTGCCAGCAGCCTATTAGGGCCGCCGGAGACCCAGTACTTC.

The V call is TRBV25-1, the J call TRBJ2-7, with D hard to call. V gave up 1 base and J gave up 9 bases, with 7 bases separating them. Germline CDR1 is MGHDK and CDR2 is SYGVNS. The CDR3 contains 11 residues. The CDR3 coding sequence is TGTGCCAGCAGTGAATTCCCAGCGCAGTACTTC. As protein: CASSEFPAQYF.

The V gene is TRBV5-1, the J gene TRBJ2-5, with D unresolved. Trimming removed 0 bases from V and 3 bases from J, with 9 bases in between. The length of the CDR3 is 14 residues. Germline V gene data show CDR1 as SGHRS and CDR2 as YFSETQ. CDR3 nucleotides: TGCGCCAGCAGCTTGGATAAACAGAAAGAGACCCAGTACTTC. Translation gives CASSLDKQKETQYF.

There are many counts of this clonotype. CDR3 in amino acids: CASSQEGETQYF. CDR3 nucleotide sequence: TGTGCCAGCAGCCAAGAGGGAGAGACCCAGTACTTC. V and J are TRBV4-2 and TRBJ2-5; D unresolved. Trimming shortened V by 0 bases and J by 4 bases, and 3 bases separated the two germline ends. CDR1 is LGHNA and CDR2 is YNFKEQ in the germline V gene. The CDR3 totals 12 residues.

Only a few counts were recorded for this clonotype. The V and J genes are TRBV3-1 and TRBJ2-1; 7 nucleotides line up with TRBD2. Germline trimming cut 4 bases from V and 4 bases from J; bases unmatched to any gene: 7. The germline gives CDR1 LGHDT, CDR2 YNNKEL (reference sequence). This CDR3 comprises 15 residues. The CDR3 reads CASSLGTNPYNEQFF. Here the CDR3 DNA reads TGTGCCAGCAGCCTAGGGACTAATCCTTACAATGAGCAGTTCTTC.

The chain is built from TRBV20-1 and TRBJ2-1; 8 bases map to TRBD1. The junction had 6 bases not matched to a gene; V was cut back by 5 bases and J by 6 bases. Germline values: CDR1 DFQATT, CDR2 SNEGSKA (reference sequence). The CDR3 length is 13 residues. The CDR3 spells CSAPGQDSNEQFF. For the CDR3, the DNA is TGCAGTGCTCCGGGACAGGACTCCAATGAGCAGTTCTTC.

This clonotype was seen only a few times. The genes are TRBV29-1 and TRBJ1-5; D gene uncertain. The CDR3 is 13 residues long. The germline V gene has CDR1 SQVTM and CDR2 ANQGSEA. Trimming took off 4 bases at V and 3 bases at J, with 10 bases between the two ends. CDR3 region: CSVVAALNQPQHF. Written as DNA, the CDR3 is TGCAGCGTTGTGGCGGCCCTCAATCAGCCCCAGCATTTT.

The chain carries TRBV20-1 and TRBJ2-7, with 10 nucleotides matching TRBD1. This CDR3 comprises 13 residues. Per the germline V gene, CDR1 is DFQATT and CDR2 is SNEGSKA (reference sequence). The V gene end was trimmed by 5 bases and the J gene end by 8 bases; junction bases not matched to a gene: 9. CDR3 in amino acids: CSASWTGGFKQYF. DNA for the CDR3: TGCAGTGCTTCATGGACAGGGGGGTTTAAGCAGTACTTC.

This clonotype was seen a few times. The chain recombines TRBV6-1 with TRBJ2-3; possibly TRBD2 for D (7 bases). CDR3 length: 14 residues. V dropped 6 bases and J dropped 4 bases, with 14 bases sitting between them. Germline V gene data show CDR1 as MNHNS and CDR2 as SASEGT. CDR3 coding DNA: TGTGCCAGCAGAATCGGGGGGCGTTCAGATACGCAGTATTTT. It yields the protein CASRIGGRSDTQYF.